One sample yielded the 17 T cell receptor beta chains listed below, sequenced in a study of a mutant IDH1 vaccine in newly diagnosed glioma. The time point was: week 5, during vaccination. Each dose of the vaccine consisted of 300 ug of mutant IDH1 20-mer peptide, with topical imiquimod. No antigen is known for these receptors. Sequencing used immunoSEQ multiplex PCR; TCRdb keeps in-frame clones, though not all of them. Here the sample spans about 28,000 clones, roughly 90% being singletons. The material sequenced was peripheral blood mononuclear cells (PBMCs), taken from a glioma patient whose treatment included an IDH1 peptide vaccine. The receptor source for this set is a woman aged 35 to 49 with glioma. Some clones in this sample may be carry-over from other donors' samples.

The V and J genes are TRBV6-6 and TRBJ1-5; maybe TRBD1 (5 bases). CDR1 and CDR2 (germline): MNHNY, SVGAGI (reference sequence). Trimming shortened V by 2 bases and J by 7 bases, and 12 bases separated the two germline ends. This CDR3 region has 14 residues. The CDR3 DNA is TGTGCCAGCAGTTACGCGGGGGGGGAACAGCCCCAGCATTTT. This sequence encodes CASSYAGGEQPQHF.

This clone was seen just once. CDR3: CASSMVVTEAFF. For the CDR3, the DNA is TGTGCCAGCAGTATGGTGGTCACTGAAGCTTTCTTT. This rearrangement joins TRBV6-1 to TRBJ1-1; no clear D gene. Germline V gene lookup returns CDR1 MNHNS and CDR2 SASEGT. Trimming removed 5 bases at V and 4 bases at J, with 8 bases between. This CDR3 spans 12 amino acids.

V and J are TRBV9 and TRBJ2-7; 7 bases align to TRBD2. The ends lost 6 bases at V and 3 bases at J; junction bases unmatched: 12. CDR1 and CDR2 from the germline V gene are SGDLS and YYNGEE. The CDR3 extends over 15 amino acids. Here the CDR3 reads CASTQGASGDYEQYF. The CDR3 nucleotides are TGTGCCAGCACCCAAGGGGCTAGCGGTGACTACGAGCAGTACTTC. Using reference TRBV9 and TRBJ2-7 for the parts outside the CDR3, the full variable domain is DSGVTQTPKHLITATGQRVTLRCSPRSGDLSVYWYQQSLDQGLQFLIQYYNGEERAKGNILERFSAQQFPDLHSELNLSSLELGDSALYFCASTQGASGDYEQYFGPGTRLTVT.

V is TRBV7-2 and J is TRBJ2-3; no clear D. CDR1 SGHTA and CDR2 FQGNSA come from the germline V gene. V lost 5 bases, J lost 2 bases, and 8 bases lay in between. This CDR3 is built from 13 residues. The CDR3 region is CASSQPPTDTQYF. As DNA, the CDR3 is TGTGCCAGCAGCCAACCACCCACAGATACGCAGTATTTT.

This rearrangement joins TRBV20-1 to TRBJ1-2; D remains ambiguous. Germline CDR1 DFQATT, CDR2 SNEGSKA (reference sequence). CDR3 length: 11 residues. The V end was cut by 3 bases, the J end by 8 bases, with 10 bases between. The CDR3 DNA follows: TGCAGTGCTAGCTCTGGCGGGGGCTACACCTTC. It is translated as CSASSGGGYTF.

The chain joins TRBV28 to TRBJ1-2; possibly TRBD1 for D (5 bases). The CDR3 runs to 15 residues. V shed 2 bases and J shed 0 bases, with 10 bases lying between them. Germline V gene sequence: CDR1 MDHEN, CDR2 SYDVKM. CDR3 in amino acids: CASSLTDRANYGYTF. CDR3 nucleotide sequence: TGTGCCAGCAGTTTAACCGACAGAGCTAACTATGGCTACACCTTC.

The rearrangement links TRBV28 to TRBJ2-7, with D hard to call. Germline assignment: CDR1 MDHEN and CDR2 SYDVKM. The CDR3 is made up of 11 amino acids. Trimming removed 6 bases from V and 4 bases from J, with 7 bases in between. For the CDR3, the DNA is TGTGCCAGCAGGGGGATATACGAGCAGTACTTC. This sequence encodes CASRGIYEQYF.

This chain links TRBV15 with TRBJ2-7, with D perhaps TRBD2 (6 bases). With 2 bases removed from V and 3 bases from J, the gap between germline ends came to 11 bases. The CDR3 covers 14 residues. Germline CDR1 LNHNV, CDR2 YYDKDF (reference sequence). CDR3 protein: CATSRSLALYEQYF. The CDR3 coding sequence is TGTGCCACCAGCAGATCCCTAGCGCTCTACGAGCAGTACTTC.

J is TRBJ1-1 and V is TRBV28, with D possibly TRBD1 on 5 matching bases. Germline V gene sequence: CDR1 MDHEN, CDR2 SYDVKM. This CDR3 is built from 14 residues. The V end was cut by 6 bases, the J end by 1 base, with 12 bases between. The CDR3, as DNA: TGTGCCAGCAGGCCCTCGGGGGGGAACACTGAAGCTTTCTTT. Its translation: CASRPSGGNTEAFF.

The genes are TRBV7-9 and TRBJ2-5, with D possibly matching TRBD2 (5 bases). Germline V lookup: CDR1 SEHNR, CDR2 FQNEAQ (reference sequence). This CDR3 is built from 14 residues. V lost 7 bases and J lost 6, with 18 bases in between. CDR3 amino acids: CASTKSGDQKTQYF. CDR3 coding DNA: TGTGCCAGCACCAAGTCCGGGGATCAAAAGACCCAGTACTTC. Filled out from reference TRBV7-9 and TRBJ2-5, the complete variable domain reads DTGVSQNPRHKITKRGQNVTFRCDPISEHNRLYWYRQTLGQGPEFLTYFQNEAQLEKSRLLSDRFSAERPKGSFSTLEIQRTEQGDSAMYLCASTKSGDQKTQYFGPGTRLLVL.

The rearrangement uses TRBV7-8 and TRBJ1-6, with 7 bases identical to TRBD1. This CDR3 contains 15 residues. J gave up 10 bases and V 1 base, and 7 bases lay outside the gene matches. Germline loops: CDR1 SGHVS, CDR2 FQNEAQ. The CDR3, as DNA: TGTGCCAGCAGCTTAGGAGACAGGGAGGGATCACCCCTCCACTTT. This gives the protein CASSLGDREGSPLHF.

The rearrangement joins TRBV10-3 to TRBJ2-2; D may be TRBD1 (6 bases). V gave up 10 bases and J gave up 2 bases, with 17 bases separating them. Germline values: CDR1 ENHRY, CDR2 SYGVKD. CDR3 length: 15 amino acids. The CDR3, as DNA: TGTGCCACCCGGCCTTCAGGGGTTAACACCGGGGAGCTGTTTTTT. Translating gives CATRPSGVNTGELFF.

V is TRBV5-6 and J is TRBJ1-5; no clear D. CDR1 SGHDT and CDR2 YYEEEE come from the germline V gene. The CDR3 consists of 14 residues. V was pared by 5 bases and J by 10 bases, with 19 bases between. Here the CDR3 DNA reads TGTGCCAGCAGTGCCAGGCCGGTGGGAATACCCCAGCATTTT. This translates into CASSARPVGIPQHF.

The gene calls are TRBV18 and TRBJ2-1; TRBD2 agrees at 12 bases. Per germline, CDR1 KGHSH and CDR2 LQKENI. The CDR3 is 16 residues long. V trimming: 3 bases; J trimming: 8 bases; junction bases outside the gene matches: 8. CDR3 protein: CASSPPTSGRFHEQFF. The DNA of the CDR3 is TGTGCCAGCTCACCGCCGACTAGCGGGAGATTCCATGAGCAGTTCTTC.

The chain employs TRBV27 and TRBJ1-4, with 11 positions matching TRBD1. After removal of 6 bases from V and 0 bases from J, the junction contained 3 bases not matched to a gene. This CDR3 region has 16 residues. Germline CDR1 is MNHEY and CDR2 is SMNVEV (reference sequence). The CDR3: CASRGTGGTTNEKLFF. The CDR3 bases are TGTGCCAGCAGGGGGACAGGGGGGACAACTAATGAAAAACTGTTTTTT.

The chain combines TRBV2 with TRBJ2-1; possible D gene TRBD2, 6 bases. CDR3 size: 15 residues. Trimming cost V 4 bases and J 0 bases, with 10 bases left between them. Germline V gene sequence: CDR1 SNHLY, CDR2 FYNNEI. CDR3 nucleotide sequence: TGTGCCAGCAGTGTAGCGGAGCCCTCCTACAATGAGCAGTTCTTC. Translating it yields CASSVAEPSYNEQFF.

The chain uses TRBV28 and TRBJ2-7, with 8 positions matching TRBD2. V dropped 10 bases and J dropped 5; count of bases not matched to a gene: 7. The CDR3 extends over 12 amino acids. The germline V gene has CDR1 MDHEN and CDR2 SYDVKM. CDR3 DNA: TGTGCCACCCCGGGGGGGCTCCACGAGCAGTACTTC. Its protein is CATPGGLHEQYF.